The clone carrying this TCR beta chain was seen ten or more times. This sample is part of a study of T cells after yellow fever vaccination. TCRdb passed the 5' RACE reads through MiXCR, listing each CDR3 protein once. The sample lists just under 600,000 distinct CDR3 sequences, roughly 14% occurring once. This sample comprised PBMCs, obtained on the day of the yellow fever booster vaccination. This clonotype was obtained from a man aged 25-40 years who received the YFV17D yellow fever vaccine.

The CDR3 DNA is TGCAGTGCTAGAGTAGCAGGGACTAACGAGCAGTACTTC. Amino acids: CSARVAGTNEQYF. This chain joins TRBV20-1 and TRBJ2-7, with 7 bases lining up with TRBD2. Looked up from germline, CDR1 is DFQATT and CDR2 is SNEGSKA (reference sequence). After removal of 1 base from V and 5 bases from J, the junction contained 5 bases not matched to a gene. The CDR3 contains 13 residues.